What follows are 30 T cell receptor beta chains derived from one specimen sequenced in a study of T cell changes during pregnancy in multiple sclerosis. Only in-frame clones appear in the TCRdb table, and some are missing; sequencing was by immunoSEQ multiplex PCR. The sample lists 14,000 or so clones, approximately 95% seen once, with approximately 2.8% in the top ten. The sample here was peripheral blood, taken in the second trimester of pregnancy. These receptors were collected from a female donor in good health, enrolled as a control in a pregnancy study.

The chain has TRBV5-1 and TRBJ2-3, with 10 bases matching TRBD2. This CDR3 has 17 amino acids. The germline gives CDR1 SGHRS, CDR2 YFSETQ. Trimming took 0 bases from V and 5 from J; bases not matched to a gene: 9. The DNA for the CDR3 is TGCGCCAGCAGCTTGGGTCCTAGCGGGAGTAGGAGAGATACGCAGTATTTT. It yields the protein CASSLGPSGSRRDTQYF.

The genes are TRBV28 and TRBJ1-1; possibly TRBD1 for D (6 bases). The germline V gene has CDR1 MDHEN and CDR2 SYDVKM. Trimming left V 4 bases short and J 6 bases short, with 12 bases between. CDR3 length: 13 residues. CDR3: CASSSGQSAEAFF. In nucleotides, the CDR3 is TGTGCCAGCAGTTCCGGACAGTCTGCTGAAGCTTTCTTT.

J is TRBJ1-2 and V is TRBV19, with TRBD1 identical over 7 bases. The ends lost 5 bases at V and 4 bases at J; junction bases unmatched: 10. The V gene's germline CDR1 is LNHDA and CDR2 SQIVND (reference sequence). This CDR3 has 15 amino acids. The CDR3 spells CASSALGRGPYGYTF. CDR3 nucleotide sequence: TGTGCCAGTAGTGCCCTCGGAAGGGGGCCCTATGGCTACACCTTC.

V is TRBV4-1 and J is TRBJ2-3; tentatively, D is TRBD1 (5 bases). The CDR3 spans 15 residues. The germline V and J ends were trimmed by 0 bases and 4 bases, with 11 bases remaining between them. Germline V CDR1 and CDR2: MGHRA, YSYEKL. The DNA for the CDR3 is TGCGCCAGCAGCCAAGACGACAGTGCATCAGATACGCAGTATTTT. Its protein is CASSQDDSASDTQYF.

In its sample, this clone was seen once. This sequence joins TRBV4-1 and TRBJ2-3; 8 nucleotides line up with TRBD1. V gave up 4 bases and J gave up 3 bases; unmatched junction bases: 6. Germline values: CDR1 MGHRA, CDR2 YSYEKL. This CDR3 has 15 residues. This CDR3 is CASSPFGQGTDTQYF. As DNA, the CDR3 is TGCGCCAGCAGCCCCTTCGGACAGGGAACAGATACGCAGTATTTT.

The V call is TRBV7-2, the J call TRBJ2-7; a possible D gene is TRBD1 (6 bases). The CDR3 has 15 amino acids. V was cut by 5 bases and J by 6 bases, with 20 bases left in between. CDR1 is SGHTA and CDR2 is FQGNSA in the germline V gene. CDR3: CASSLMGHRFSEQYF. For the CDR3, the DNA is TGTGCCAGCAGCCTGATGGGACACCGGTTCTCCGAGCAGTACTTC.

The chain links TRBV7-8 to TRBJ2-7, with TRBD1 identical over 7 bases. Trimming removed 4 bases from V and 2 bases from J; junction bases left unmatched: 2. Looked up from germline, CDR1 is SGHVS and CDR2 is FQNEAQ. CDR3 length equals 13 residues. CDR3 residues: CASSSDRTYEQYF. DNA for the CDR3: TGTGCCAGCAGCTCGGACAGGACCTACGAGCAGTACTTC.

The rearrangement uses TRBV28 and TRBJ1-1; D call uncertain. V lost 5 bases, J lost 3 bases, and 13 bases lay in between. Per the germline V gene, CDR1 is MDHEN and CDR2 is SYDVKM. This CDR3 region has 14 residues. The CDR3 protein is CASSPLVRDTEAFF. DNA of the CDR3: TGTGCCAGCAGTCCTTTAGTTCGAGACACTGAAGCTTTCTTT.

V usage is TRBV5-1 and J usage is TRBJ1-4, with D unresolved. Between the trimmed V and J ends, which lost 0 bases and 5 bases, there was a span of 11 bases. The CDR3 is 15 residues long. Germline CDR1 and CDR2: SGHRS and YFSETQ. The DNA for the CDR3 is TGCGCCAGCAGCTTGGCCGCAGGATTAAATGAAAAACTGTTTTTT. Protein sequence: CASSLAAGLNEKLFF.

DNA of the CDR3: TGTGCCAGCAGCTTGGGACTAGCTCGAGACTACGAGCAGTACTTC. This codes for CASSLGLARDYEQYF. The rearrangement uses TRBV7-9 and TRBJ2-7; 9 bases line up with TRBD2. Germline CDR1 reads SEHNR; CDR2 reads FQNEAQ (reference sequence). The CDR3 spans 15 residues. V dropped 3 bases and J dropped 3; count of bases not matched to a gene: 6.

This clone was detected only a few times. The chain has TRBV18 and TRBJ1-6, with no clear D. The CDR3 totals 14 residues. The V end was cut by 1 base, the J end by 6 bases, with 7 bases between. Germline V CDR1 and CDR2: KGHSH, LQKENI. This CDR3 reads CASSPREVNSPLHF. For the CDR3, the DNA is TGTGCCAGCTCACCACGCGAGGTTAATTCACCCCTCCACTTT.

CDR3 region: CASRNSGGNEQFF. The DNA of the CDR3 is TGTGCCAGTAGGAATTCAGGGGGGAATGAGCAGTTCTTC. This chain joins TRBV19 and TRBJ2-1; a weak D match, TRBD1 (7 bases). Per the germline V gene, CDR1 is LNHDA and CDR2 is SQIVND (reference sequence). The CDR3 contains 13 residues. Trimming left V 6 bases short and J 7 bases short, with 13 bases between.

The rearrangement uses TRBV7-3 and TRBJ2-1, with TRBD2 identical over 12 bases. The CDR3 is made up of 15 amino acids. V shed 4 bases, J shed 5 bases, and the junction held 3 bases outside the gene matches. Per the germline V gene, CDR1 is SGHTA and CDR2 is FQGTGA. The CDR3 sequence: CASSSSGGDHNEQFF. In DNA, the CDR3 is TGTGCCAGCAGCTCTAGCGGGGGGGACCACAATGAGCAGTTCTTC. The whole variable domain, remainder taken from reference TRBV7-3 and TRBJ2-1, is GAGVSQTPSNKVTEKGKYVELRCDPISGHTALYWYRQSLGQGPEFLIYFQGTGAADDSGLPNDRFFAVRPEGSVSTLKIQRTERGDSAVYLCASSSSGGDHNEQFFGPGTRLTVL.

The J gene is TRBJ2-3, the V gene TRBV28; D not certain. The CDR3 totals 14 residues. Per the germline V gene, CDR1 is MDHEN and CDR2 is SYDVKM. With 3 bases removed from V and 0 bases from J, the gap between germline ends came to 7 bases. CDR3 sequence reads: CASSFGASTDTQYF. CDR3 in DNA: TGTGCCAGCAGTTTCGGTGCTAGCACAGATACGCAGTATTTT.

The gene calls are TRBV7-2 and TRBJ2-1; 11 nucleotides align to TRBD2. The CDR3 runs to 15 residues. Per germline, CDR1 SGHTA and CDR2 FQGNSA. Unmatched junction bases numbered 7, after V lost 7 bases and J lost 5 bases. CDR3 nucleotide sequence: TGTGCCAGCACTCCCGGGACTAGCGGAAACAATGAGCAGTTCTTC. This gives the protein CASTPGTSGNNEQFF.

The chain recombines TRBV6-6 with TRBJ1-5; 7 bases match TRBD1. Germline lookup yields CDR1 MNHNY and CDR2 SVGAGI (reference sequence). This CDR3 region has 15 residues. V shed 1 base and J 2 bases; nucleotides not matched to a gene: 2. CDR3 sequence (DNA): TGTGCCAGCAGTTACTTAGACAGGGGCAATCAGCCCCAGCATTTT. The encoded protein is CASSYLDRGNQPQHF.

This chain uses TRBV5-6 with TRBJ1-2; TRBD1 matches at 8 bases. V shed 4 bases and J 7 bases; nucleotides not matched to a gene: 6. Germline V gives CDR1 SGHDT, CDR2 YYEEEE. The CDR3 runs to 13 residues. The CDR3 DNA is TGTGCCAGCAGCACCCCAGGGGGCCGTGGCTACACCTTC. This sequence encodes CASSTPGGRGYTF.

CDR3 sequence reads: CASSALRIDGYTF. For the CDR3, the DNA is TGTGCCAGTAGTGCCTTGAGGATCGATGGCTACACCTTC. The V call is TRBV19, the J call TRBJ1-2; D is undetermined. Trimming took off 5 bases at V and 6 bases at J, with 13 bases between the two ends. Looked up from germline, CDR1 is LNHDA and CDR2 is SQIVND (reference sequence). The CDR3 length is 13 residues.

This clone came up once. The chain couples TRBV28 to TRBJ1-1; 11 bases align to TRBD1. CDR1 MDHEN and CDR2 SYDVKM come from the germline V gene. J gave up 0 bases and V 7 bases, and 4 bases lay outside the gene matches. There are 15 residues in the CDR3. CDR3 loop: CASTRTGGMNTEAFF. CDR3 in DNA: TGTGCCAGCACCCGGACAGGGGGCATGAACACTGAAGCTTTCTTT.

The chain is built from TRBV10-3 and TRBJ2-5; 8 nucleotides line up with TRBD1. Per germline, CDR1 ENHRY and CDR2 SYGVKD. The CDR3 contains 16 residues. V was clipped by 4 bases and J by 4 bases; unmatched bases: 11. The CDR3 nucleotides are TGTGCCATCAGTGGGGACCCCAGGGGGCTGGGAGAGACCCAGTACTTC. Residues: CAISGDPRGLGETQYF.

This rearrangement joins TRBV5-1 to TRBJ2-7; 10 bases agree with TRBD2. Trimming at V came to 0 bases and at J to 3 bases, leaving 3 bases not matched to a gene. This CDR3 has 15 amino acids. The germline V gene encodes CDR1 SGHRS and CDR2 YFSETQ. CDR3 nucleotide sequence: TGCGCCAGCAGCTTGGGAGGGACTAGCGACTACGAGCAGTACTTC. This sequence encodes CASSLGGTSDYEQYF. Filled out from reference TRBV5-1 and TRBJ2-7, the complete variable domain reads KAGVTQTPRYLIKTRGQQVTLSCSPISGHRSVSWYQQTPGQGLQFLFEYFSETQRNKGNFPGRFSGRQFSNSRSEMNVSTLELGDSALYLCASSLGGTSDYEQYFGPGTRLTVT.

This chain links TRBV13 with TRBJ1-3; D is unclear. Looked up from germline, CDR1 is PRHDT and CDR2 is FYEKMQ (reference sequence). Trimming pared 6 bases from V and 0 bases from J, leaving 12 bases between. The CDR3 is 15 amino acids. CDR3 sequence reads: CASRSYTYSGNTIYF. DNA of the CDR3: TGTGCCAGCAGATCCTATACTTACTCTGGAAACACCATATATTTT.

The chain uses TRBV11-3 and TRBJ2-2, with no clear D. Trimming pared 5 bases from V and 3 bases from J, leaving 7 bases between. Germline V lookup: CDR1 SGHNT, CDR2 YENEEA. The CDR3 contains 13 residues. Here the CDR3 DNA reads TGTGCCAGCAGCAAACTTGACACCGGGGAGCTGTTTTTT. Translating it yields CASSKLDTGELFF.

This clone has only a few counts. This chain connects TRBV7-9 to TRBJ2-3, with a weak D call TRBD2 (6 bases). Trimming cost V 5 bases and J 0 bases, with 15 bases left between them. The CDR3 is 16 residues long. Per the germline V gene, CDR1 is SEHNR and CDR2 is FQNEAQ (reference sequence). CDR3 sequence (DNA): TGTGCCAGCAGCCTAGGAGGGCCTGGGAGCACAGATACGCAGTATTTT. It codes for CASSLGGPGSTDTQYF.

The chain uses TRBV29-1 and TRBJ2-3; D might be TRBD2 (7 bases). Germline CDR1 reads SQVTM; CDR2 reads ANQGSEA. The CDR3 contains 12 residues. Trimming took 6 bases from V and 3 from J, leaving 10 bases between them. CDR3 nucleotide sequence: TGCAGCGTGGGGGGGGCTACAGATACGCAGTATTTT. It encodes CSVGGATDTQYF.

This chain connects TRBV7-2 to TRBJ2-1; D perhaps matches TRBD2 (6 bases). The germline V gene has CDR1 SGHTA and CDR2 FQGNSA. The CDR3 extends over 14 amino acids. V was trimmed by 0 bases and J by 5 bases, leaving 8 bases between them. CDR3 DNA: TGTGCCAGCAGCTTAGCTAGCGGAAACAATGAGCAGTTCTTC. Its protein product is CASSLASGNNEQFF.

The chain couples TRBV2 to TRBJ2-6; possibly TRBD2 for D (6 bases). The CDR3 is 15 residues long. V was pared by 3 bases and J by 2 bases, with 8 bases between. CDR1 SNHLY and CDR2 FYNNEI come from the germline V gene. The CDR3 region is CASSEGLTGANVLTF. CDR3 nucleotide sequence: TGTGCCAGCAGTGAGGGACTTACTGGGGCCAACGTCCTGACTTTC. The full variable domain, in which reference TRBV2 and TRBJ2-6 provide the parts outside the CDR3, is EPEVTQTPSHQVTQMGQEVILRCVPISNHLYFYWYRQILGQKVEFLVSFYNNEISEKSEIFDDQFSVERPDGSNFTLKIRSTKLEDSAMYFCASSEGLTGANVLTFGAGSRLTVL.

CDR3 region: CASRGRETGFNYGYTF. The DNA for the CDR3 is TGTGCCAGCAGGGGCAGGGAGACAGGATTCAACTATGGCTACACCTTC. The gene calls are TRBV6-6 and TRBJ1-2, with D perhaps TRBD1 (6 bases). The germline V gene encodes CDR1 MNHNY and CDR2 SVGAGI (reference sequence). V was trimmed by 6 bases and J by 2 bases, leaving 19 bases between them. This CDR3 has 16 amino acids.

This chain links TRBV18 with TRBJ1-2; TRBD1 might be the D (5 bases). The germline V and J ends were trimmed by 2 bases and 10 bases, with 20 bases remaining between them. The CDR3 has 15 amino acids. Germline lookup yields CDR1 KGHSH and CDR2 LQKENI. The DNA for the CDR3 is TGTGCCAGCTCACCAAGTTTGGACACCTTAAGGAACTACACCTTC. Translating it yields CASSPSLDTLRNYTF.

The gene calls are TRBV7-8 and TRBJ1-3, with 8 nucleotides matching TRBD1. From germline, CDR1 is SGHVS and CDR2 FQNEAQ. CDR3 length: 15 amino acids. The J segment lost 7 bases and the V segment lost 4 bases, leaving 9 bases of the junction unmatched. The CDR3 DNA reads TGTGCCAGCAGCTCGCGGGACACAGGGGGGAACACCATATATTTT. Amino acids: CASSSRDTGGNTIYF.